The clone carrying this T cell receptor (beta chain) has at least ten counts. As yet, its antigen is unknown. This specimen comes from a study of CD8 T cells in ankylosing spondylitis. Overall study findings and caveats: Significant enrichment of disease-linked clones was reported in matched ankylosing spondylitis synovial fluid. There were earlier reports of some motif variants in reactive arthritis synovial fluid and blood. A TCR beta motif of under 10 highly homologous variants seemed to mark ankylosing spondylitis blood.

V trimming: 3 bases; J trimming: 5 bases; junction bases outside the gene matches: 4. The CDR3 contains 15 residues. The germline V gene has CDR1 SGDLS and CDR2 YYNGEE. For TCR beta, libraries came from quantitative 5'-RACE with molecular barcodes. TCRdb re-derived calls from the 5' RACE reads in MiXCR, one entry per CDR3 protein. The sample contains about 35,000 distinct CDR3 sequences, less than 4% of which appear only once. The genes are TRBV9 and TRBJ2-5; 13 bases are shared with TRBD2. Sequencing input: blood, either unsorted or a sorted T cell fraction (not recorded which). The TCR originated in a male donor with ankylosing spondylitis or in good health (not recorded which). CDR3: CASSGGTSGAETQYF. In DNA, the CDR3 is TGTGCCAGCAGCGGAGGGACTAGCGGGGCTGAGACCCAGTACTTC.